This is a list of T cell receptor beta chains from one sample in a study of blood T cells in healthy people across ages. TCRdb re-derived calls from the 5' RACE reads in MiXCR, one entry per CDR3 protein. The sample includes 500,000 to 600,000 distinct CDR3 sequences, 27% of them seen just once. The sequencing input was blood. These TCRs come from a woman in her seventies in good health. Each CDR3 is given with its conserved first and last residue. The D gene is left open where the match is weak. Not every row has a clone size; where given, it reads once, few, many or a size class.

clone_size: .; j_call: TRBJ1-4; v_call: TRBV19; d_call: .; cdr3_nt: TGTGCCAGTAGGCCTCGGGCCGTCTTGGAAAAACTGTTTTTT; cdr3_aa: CASRPRAVLEKLFF
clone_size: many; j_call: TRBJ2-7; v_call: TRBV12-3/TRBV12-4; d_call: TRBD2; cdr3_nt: TGTGCCAGCAGGTATCTGGGCGGGGGTTCCTACGAGCAGTACTTC; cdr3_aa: CASRYLGGGSYEQYF
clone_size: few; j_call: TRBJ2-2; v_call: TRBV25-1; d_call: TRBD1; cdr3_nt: TGTGCCAGCAGCGCAGGGGGATGGGACACCGGGGAGCTGTTTTTT; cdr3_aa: CASSAGGWDTGELFF
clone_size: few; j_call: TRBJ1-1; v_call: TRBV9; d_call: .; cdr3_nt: TGTGCCAGCTCGGGGGTCTCGAACACTGAAGCTTTCTTT; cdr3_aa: CASSGVSNTEAFF
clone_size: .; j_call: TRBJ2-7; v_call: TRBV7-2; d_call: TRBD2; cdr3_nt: TGTGCCAGCAGCTGGACTAGCGGGGGGACCTACGAGCAGTACTTC; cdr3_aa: CASSWTSGGTYEQYF
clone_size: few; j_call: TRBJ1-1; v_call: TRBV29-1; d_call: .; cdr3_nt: TGCAGCGTTCTCCCCCAGGGCACTGAAGCTTTCTTT; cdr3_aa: CSVLPQGTEAFF
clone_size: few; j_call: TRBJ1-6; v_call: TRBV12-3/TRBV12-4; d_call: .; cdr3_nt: TGTGCCAGCAGTCAGACGCTGTCACCCCTCCACTTT; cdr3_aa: CASSQTLSPLHF
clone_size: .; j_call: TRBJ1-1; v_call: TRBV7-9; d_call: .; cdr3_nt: TGTGCCAGCTTACTAATCCGGGAAGCTTTCTTT; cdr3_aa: CASLLIREAFF
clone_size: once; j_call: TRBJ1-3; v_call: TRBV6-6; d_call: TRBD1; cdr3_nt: TGTGCCAGCAGTTACTCGACAGGGGGCAGGAGTGGAAACACCATATATTTT; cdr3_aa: CASSYSTGGRSGNTIYF
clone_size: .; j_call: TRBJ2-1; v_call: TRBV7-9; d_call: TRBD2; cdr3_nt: TGTGCCAGCAGCAAGACGGGACTAGCGGGAGTTGAGCAGTTCTTC; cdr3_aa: CASSKTGLAGVEQFF
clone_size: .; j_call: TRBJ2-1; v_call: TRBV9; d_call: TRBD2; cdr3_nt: TGTGCCAGCAGCGTAGTGGCGGGGGGGCAGTTCTTC; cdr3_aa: CASSVVAGGQFF
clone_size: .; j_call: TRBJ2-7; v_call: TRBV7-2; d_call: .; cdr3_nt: TGTGCCAGCAGCCTATGGACCTCGGAGCAGTACTTC; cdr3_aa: CASSLWTSEQYF
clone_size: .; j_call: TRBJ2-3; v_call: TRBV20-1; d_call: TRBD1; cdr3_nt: TGCAGTGCTCGGACAGGGTTGGGAGGAGATACGCAGTATTTT; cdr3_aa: CSARTGLGGDTQYF
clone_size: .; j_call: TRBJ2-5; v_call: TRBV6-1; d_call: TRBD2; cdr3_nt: TGTGCCAGCGTGGTGGCGGACCAGACTAGCGGGGGGGAAGAGACCCAGTACTTC; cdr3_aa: CASVVADQTSGGEETQYF
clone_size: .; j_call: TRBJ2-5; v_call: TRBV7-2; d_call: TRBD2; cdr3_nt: TGTGCCAGCAGCCTCATAGCGGGGGGGCCGGGTGAGACCCAGTACTTC; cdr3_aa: CASSLIAGGPGETQYF
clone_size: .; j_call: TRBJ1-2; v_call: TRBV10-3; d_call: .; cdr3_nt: TGTGCCATCAGTGAACCCCTACAGGGAGGTGGCTACACCTTC; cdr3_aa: CAISEPLQGGGYTF
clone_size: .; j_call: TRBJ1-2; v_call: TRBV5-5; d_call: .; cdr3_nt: TGTGCCAGCAGCTTGTCGTCAGGGCAGGGCTATGGCTACACCTTC; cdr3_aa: CASSLSSGQGYGYTF
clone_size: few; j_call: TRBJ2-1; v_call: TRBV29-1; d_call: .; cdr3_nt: TGCAGCGTTGACCTAAGCTCCTACAATGAGCAGTTCTTC; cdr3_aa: CSVDLSSYNEQFF
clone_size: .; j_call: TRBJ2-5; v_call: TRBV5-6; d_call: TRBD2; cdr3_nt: TGTGCCAGCACCCCTGGTGGCGGGGGGGTAGAGACCCAGTACTTC; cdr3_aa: CASTPGGGGVETQYF
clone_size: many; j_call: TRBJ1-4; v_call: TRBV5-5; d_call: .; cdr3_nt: TGTGCCAGCAGCTTTCCCCGTGGGAAAGGGAATATCGCAACTAATGAAAAACTGTTTTTT; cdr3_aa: CASSFPRGKGNIATNEKLFF
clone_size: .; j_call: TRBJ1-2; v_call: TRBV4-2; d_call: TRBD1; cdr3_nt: TGTGCCAGCAGCCAAAAGGCTGGGACAGATTCTAACTATGGCTACACCTTC; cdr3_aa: CASSQKAGTDSNYGYTF
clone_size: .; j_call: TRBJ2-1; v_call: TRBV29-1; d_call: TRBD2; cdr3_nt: TGCAGCGTGCGGGGGGACCCCAACAATGAGCAGTTCTTC; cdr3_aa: CSVRGDPNNEQFF
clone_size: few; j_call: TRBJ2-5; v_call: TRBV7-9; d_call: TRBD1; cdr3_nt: TGTGCCAGCAGCGGGACAGGGGGCTATGAGACCCAGTACTTC; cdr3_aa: CASSGTGGYETQYF
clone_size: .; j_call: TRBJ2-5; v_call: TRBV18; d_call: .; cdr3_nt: TGTGCCAGCTCACTAGGGACTGCTCGTAAAGAGACCCAGTACTTC; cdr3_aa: CASSLGTARKETQYF
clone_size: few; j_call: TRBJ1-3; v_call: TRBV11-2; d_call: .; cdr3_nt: TGTGCCAGCAGTCCACCCCTACGAAACACCATATATTTT; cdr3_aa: CASSPPLRNTIYF
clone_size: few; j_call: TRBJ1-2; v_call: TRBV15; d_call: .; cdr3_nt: TGTGCCACCAGCAGAGATCGGGTGGGGTCCTACAACTATGGCTACACCTTC; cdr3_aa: CATSRDRVGSYNYGYTF
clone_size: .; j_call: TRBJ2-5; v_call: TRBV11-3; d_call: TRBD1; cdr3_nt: TGTGCCAGCAGCCAGACAGGGAAAGGGGAGACCCAGTACTTC; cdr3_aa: CASSQTGKGETQYF
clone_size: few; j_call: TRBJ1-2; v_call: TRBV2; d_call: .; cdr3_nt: TGTGCCAGCGGGGTCGTGGATGGCTACACCTTC; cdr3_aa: CASGVVDGYTF
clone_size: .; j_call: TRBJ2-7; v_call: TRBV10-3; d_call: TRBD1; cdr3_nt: TGTGCCATCAGCCCCGGACAGGGGGTGATGTACGAGCAGTACTTC; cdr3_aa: CAISPGQGVMYEQYF
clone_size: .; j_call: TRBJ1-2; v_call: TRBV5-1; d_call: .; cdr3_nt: TGCGCCAGCAGTCCGAGCGCGGGGACCCCGACCTTGGGCTACACCTTC; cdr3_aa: CASSPSAGTPTLGYTF
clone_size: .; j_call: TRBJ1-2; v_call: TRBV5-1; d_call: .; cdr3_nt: TGCGCCAGCAGCTTCACCGGCACCGACACCGGGGATGGCTACACCTTC; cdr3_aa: CASSFTGTDTGDGYTF
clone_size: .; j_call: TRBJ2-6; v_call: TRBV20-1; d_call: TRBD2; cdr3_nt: TGCAGTGCTATCAGCGGGGGCAGAGGAGGGGCCAACGTCCTGACTTTC; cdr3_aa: CSAISGGRGGANVLTF
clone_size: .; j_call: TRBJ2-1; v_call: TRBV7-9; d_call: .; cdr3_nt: TGTGCCAGCAGCTTAGCCCAAGGGGGGGGCAGTTTGACCTCCTACAATGAGCAGTTCTTC; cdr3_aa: CASSLAQGGGSLTSYNEQFF
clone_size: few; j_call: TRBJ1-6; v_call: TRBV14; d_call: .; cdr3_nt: TGTGCCAGCAGCCTACGGACGGGTAATTCACCCCTCCACTTT; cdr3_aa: CASSLRTGNSPLHF
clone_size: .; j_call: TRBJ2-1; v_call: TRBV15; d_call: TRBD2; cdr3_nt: TGTGCCACCAGCAGAGATCAGGGGACTAGCGGGGCCACCGACGATGAGCAGTTCTTC; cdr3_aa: CATSRDQGTSGATDDEQFF
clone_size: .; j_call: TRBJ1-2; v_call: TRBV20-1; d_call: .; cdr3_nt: TGCAGTGCTAGAGGGATGCGGGAAGACTACACCTTC; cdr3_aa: CSARGMREDYTF
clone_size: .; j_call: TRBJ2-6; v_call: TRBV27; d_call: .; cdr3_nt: TGTGCCAGCAGTTCTAGAGTCTCTGGGGCCAACGTCCTGACTTTC; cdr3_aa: CASSSRVSGANVLTF
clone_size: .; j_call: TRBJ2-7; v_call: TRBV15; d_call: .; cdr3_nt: TGTGCCACCAGCAGGGGGGCAGCCTTCTACGAGCAGTACTTC; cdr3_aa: CATSRGAAFYEQYF
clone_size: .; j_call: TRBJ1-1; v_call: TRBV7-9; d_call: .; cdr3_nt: TGTGCCAGCGGCCCAGGGCAGTGGAACACTGAAACTTTCTTT; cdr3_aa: CASGPGQWNTETFF
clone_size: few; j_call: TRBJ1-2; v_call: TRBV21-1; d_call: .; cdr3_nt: TGTGCCAGCAGCACCGGGCCAGCTAACTATGGCTACACCTTC; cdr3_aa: CASSTGPANYGYTF
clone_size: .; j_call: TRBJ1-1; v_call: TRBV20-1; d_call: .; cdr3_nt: TGCAGTGCCATCGGACAGACGACTGAAGCTTTCTTT; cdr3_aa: CSAIGQTTEAFF
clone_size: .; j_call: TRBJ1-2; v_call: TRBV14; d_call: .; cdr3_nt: TGTGCCAGCAGCCAAGGTACAGGGAAGACGCGAGGCTACACCTTC; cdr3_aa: CASSQGTGKTRGYTF
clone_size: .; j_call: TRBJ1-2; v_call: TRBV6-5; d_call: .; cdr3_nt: TGTGCCAGCAGTTACTCGAAAGCTGCGGTTGGCTACACCTTC; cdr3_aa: CASSYSKAAVGYTF
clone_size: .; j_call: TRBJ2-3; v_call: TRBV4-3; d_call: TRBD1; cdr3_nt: TGCGCCAGCAGCCCCTCCGGGACAGGGGGAGCAGATACGCAGTATTTT; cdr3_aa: CASSPSGTGGADTQYF
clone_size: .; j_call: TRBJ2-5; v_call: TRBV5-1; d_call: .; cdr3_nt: TGCGCCGGCAGCTTGGGCGGCCAAGAGACCCAGTACTTC; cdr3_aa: CAGSLGGQETQYF
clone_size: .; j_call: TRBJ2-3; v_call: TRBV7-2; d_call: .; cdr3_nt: TGTGCCAGCAGCTTAAACGCAGATACGCAGTATTTT; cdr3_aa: CASSLNADTQYF
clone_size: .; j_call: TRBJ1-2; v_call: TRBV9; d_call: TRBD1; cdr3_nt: TGTGCCAGCGGACAGGGCTATGGCTACACCTTC; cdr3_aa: CASGQGYGYTF
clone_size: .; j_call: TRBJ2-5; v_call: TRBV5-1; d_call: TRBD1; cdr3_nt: TGCGCCAGCAGCTCGTTACAGGGGGCAGGCGAGACCCAGTACTTC; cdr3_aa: CASSSLQGAGETQYF
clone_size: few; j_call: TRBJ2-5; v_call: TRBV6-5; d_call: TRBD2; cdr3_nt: TGTGCCAGCAGCCGAACGGGGGGGGTTTTAGAGACCCAGTACTTC; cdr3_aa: CASSRTGGVLETQYF
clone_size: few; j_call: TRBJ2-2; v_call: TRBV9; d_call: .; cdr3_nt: TGTGCCAGCAGCGTCGGGTTCGGGGAGCTGTTTTTT; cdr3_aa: CASSVGFGELFF
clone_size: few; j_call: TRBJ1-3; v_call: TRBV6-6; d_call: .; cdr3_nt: TGCGCCAGCAGTTACGTCGGGGGCAGTGGAAACACCATATATTTT; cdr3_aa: CASSYVGGSGNTIYF
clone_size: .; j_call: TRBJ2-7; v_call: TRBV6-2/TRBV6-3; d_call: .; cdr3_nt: TGTGCCAGCAGTCCCGGCGTGGCCCCCTACGAGCAGTACTTC; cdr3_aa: CASSPGVAPYEQYF
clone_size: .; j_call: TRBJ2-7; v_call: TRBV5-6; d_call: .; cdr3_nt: TGTGCCAGCAGCTTGGGGGCTTTGAGGTCCAGATACTACGAGCAGTACTTC; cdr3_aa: CASSLGALRSRYYEQYF
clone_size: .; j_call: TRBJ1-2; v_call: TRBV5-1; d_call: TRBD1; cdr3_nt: TGCGCCAGCAGCCCTATACAAGGACAGGGGGCAGACTATGGCTACACCTTC; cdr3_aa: CASSPIQGQGADYGYTF
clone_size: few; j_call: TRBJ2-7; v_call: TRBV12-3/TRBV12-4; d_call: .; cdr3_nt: TGTGCCAGCAGTTTAGCGACGGCGTACGAGCAGTACTTC; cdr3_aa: CASSLATAYEQYF